These 23 T cell receptor beta chains share one sample of origin, sequenced in a study of blood T cell repertoires in COVID-19. TCRdb keeps only in-frame clones here, not all; method: immunoSEQ multiplex PCR. The sample holds fewer than 250,000 clones, about 83% seen once. Source material: peripheral blood. Receptors originate from a man over 45 with active or convalescent COVID-19.

The rearrangement uses TRBV27 and TRBJ2-5; 12 nucleotides agree with TRBD1. CDR3 length: 20 residues. V lost 5 bases and J lost 5; bases outside the gene matches: 21. Germline V lookup: CDR1 MNHEY, CDR2 SMNVEV (reference sequence). CDR3 sequence reads: CASSAGQGAASGSLVETQYF. The CDR3 DNA is TGTGCCAGCAGTGCGGGACAGGGGGCCGCTAGCGGGAGCTTGGTGGAGACCCAGTACTTC.

The CDR3 loop reads CASSSGVIRGLADTQYF. The CDR3 bases are TGCGCCAGCAGTAGTGGTGTGATAAGGGGTCTGGCAGATACGCAGTATTTT. The genes are TRBV10-1 and TRBJ2-3; TRBD1 is a possible D gene (5 bases). CDR1 is WNHNN and CDR2 is SYGVQD in the germline V gene (reference sequence). The CDR3 length is 17 residues. Trimming shortened V by 5 bases and J by 4 bases, and 22 bases separated the two germline ends.

The V gene is TRBV9, the J gene TRBJ2-7, with 8 positions matching TRBD1. The CDR3 has 16 amino acids. CDR1 is SGDLS, CDR2 YYNGEE, per germline. J lost 4 bases, V lost 0 bases, and 9 bases had no gene match. DNA of the CDR3: TGTGCCAGCAGCGTAGGGCCCGGGGACAGGTCTTACGAGCAGTACTTC. Amino acid sequence: CASSVGPGDRSYEQYF.

The chain is built from TRBV5-1 and TRBJ1-2, with D possibly matching TRBD1 (5 bases). Trimming shortened V by 1 base and J by 9 bases, and 13 bases separated the two germline ends. Germline assignment: CDR1 SGHRS and CDR2 YFSETQ. The CDR3 has 13 amino acids. Written as DNA, the CDR3 is TGCGCCAGCAGCTTGAAGGGGCAGACCAGCTACACCTTC. Translated, it gives CASSLKGQTSYTF.

This clone was observed once. The chain couples TRBV3-1 (or the pseudogene TRBV3-2) to TRBJ2-1; D may be TRBD2 (6 bases). The CDR3 runs to 12 residues. Trimming took 4 bases from V and 7 from J, leaving 8 bases between them. The germline CDR1 and CDR2 sequences are LGHDT and YNNKEL (reference sequence). The CDR3 coding sequence is TGTGCCAGCAGCCTACTAGCTAATGAGCAGTTCTTC. Its protein product is CASSLLANEQFF.

The chain carries TRBV10-1 and TRBJ2-7; the match to TRBD1 covers 11 bases. V lost 4 bases and J lost 5; bases outside the gene matches: 7. CDR3 size: 15 residues. The germline V gene has CDR1 WNHNN and CDR2 SYGVQD (reference sequence). Here the CDR3 DNA reads TGCGCCAGCAGTGCAGGGACAGGGGGATACCACGAGCAGTACTTC. It is translated as CASSAGTGGYHEQYF.

The chain is built from TRBV3-1 (or the pseudogene TRBV3-2) and TRBJ1-1; 7 bases are a match to TRBD1. The CDR3 loop spans 12 amino acids. Germline CDR1 and CDR2: LGHDT and YNNKEL (reference sequence). Germline trimming cut 1 base from V and 11 bases from J; bases unmatched to any gene: 4. The DNA for the CDR3 is TGTGCCAGCAGCCAAGCGACAGGGAACGCTTTCTTT. This sequence encodes CASSQATGNAFF.

V and J are TRBV6-5 and TRBJ1-1; D remains ambiguous. This CDR3 has 13 residues. The germline V gene has CDR1 MNHEY and CDR2 SVGAGI. Trimming shortened V by 2 bases and J by 7 bases, and 11 bases separated the two germline ends. The CDR3 bases are TGTGCCAGCAGTTACACTGAGAAGATTGAAGCTTTCTTT. Its translation is CASSYTEKIEAFF.

This chain joins TRBV4-1 and TRBJ2-5, with D possibly being TRBD1 (6 bases). Trimming shortened V by 6 bases and J by 4 bases, and 12 bases separated the two germline ends. This CDR3 comprises 13 residues. The germline V gene has CDR1 MGHRA and CDR2 YSYEKL. CDR3 DNA: TGCGCCAGCAGTAAACAGGGCGCAGAGACCCAGTACTTC. Encoded protein: CASSKQGAETQYF.

The V gene is TRBV15, the J gene TRBJ2-2, with no clear D. Deletions cut 1 base from V and 4 bases from J, with 10 bases between. Germline V gene data show CDR1 as LNHNV and CDR2 as YYDKDF (reference sequence). This CDR3 spans 15 amino acids. CDR3 DNA sequence: TGTGCCACCAGCAGAGTTGTATCGGGCACCGGGGAGCTGTTTTTT. Translation gives CATSRVVSGTGELFF.

This clone showed up just a few times. This chain uses TRBV19 with TRBJ2-7; possibly TRBD2 for D (5 bases). Trimming removed 5 bases at V and 2 bases at J, with 13 bases between. Germline CDR1 reads LNHDA; CDR2 reads SQIVND (reference sequence). The CDR3 length is 14 residues. CDR3 loop: CASSPNSGTYEQYF. Written as DNA, the CDR3 is TGTGCCAGTAGTCCCAATTCCGGGACCTACGAGCAGTACTTC.

J is TRBJ1-3 and V is TRBV20-1, with a possible D match to TRBD1 (5 bases). V lost 3 bases and J 0 bases, leaving 15 bases between the germline ends. The germline gives CDR1 DFQATT, CDR2 SNEGSKA (reference sequence). The CDR3 contains 16 residues. The CDR3 DNA reads as TGCAGTGCTAGTCCCTCGCAGGGATTCTCTGGAAACACCATATATTTT. Translated, it gives CSASPSQGFSGNTIYF.

The chain joins TRBV5-1 to TRBJ2-1, with 12 nucleotides matching TRBD2. The CDR3 length is 16 residues. Trimming cost V 3 bases and J 5 bases; bases outside gene matches: 6. Germline lookup yields CDR1 SGHRS and CDR2 YFSETQ. This CDR3 is CASSSPWTSGNNEQFF. In nucleotides, the CDR3 is TGCGCCAGCAGCTCCCCTTGGACTAGCGGGAACAATGAGCAGTTCTTC.

V gene TRBV5-4 combines with J gene TRBJ2-1; TRBD2 agrees at 11 bases. V lost 0 bases and J lost 7; bases outside the gene matches: 9. The CDR3 runs to 17 residues. Germline V lookup: CDR1 SGHNT, CDR2 YYREEE (reference sequence). The CDR3 DNA is TGTGCCAGCAGCTTGGAGGCTAGCGGGAGGTCTGGGAATGAGCAGTTCTTC. This codes for CASSLEASGRSGNEQFF.

This sequence joins TRBV5-1 and TRBJ1-1; TRBD1 aligns across 7 bases. V was clipped by 0 bases and J by 0 bases; unmatched bases: 2. Germline loops: CDR1 SGHRS, CDR2 YFSETQ. This CDR3 is 15 amino acids long. CDR3 amino acids: CASSLEGALNTEAFF. DNA for the CDR3: TGCGCCAGCAGCTTGGAGGGGGCCCTGAACACTGAAGCTTTCTTT. Full variable domain (rest looked up from reference TRBV5-1 and TRBJ1-1): KAGVTQTPRYLIKTRGQQVTLSCSPISGHRSVSWYQQTPGQGLQFLFEYFSETQRNKGNFPGRFSGRQFSNSRSEMNVSTLELGDSALYLCASSLEGALNTEAFFGQGTRLTVV.

The CDR3 sequence is CASSQAVGVNQPQHF. Here the CDR3 DNA reads TGCGCCAGCAGCCAAGCCGTCGGGGTTAATCAGCCCCAGCATTTT. The chain uses TRBV4-3 and TRBJ1-5; D is unclear. Between the trimmed V and J ends, which lost 1 base and 4 bases, there was a span of 11 bases. This CDR3 has 15 residues. The germline gives CDR1 LGHNA, CDR2 YSLEER.

V gene TRBV28 combines with J gene TRBJ2-1; TRBD1 agrees at 9 bases. In germline, CDR1 is MDHEN, CDR2 SYDVKM. This CDR3 has 16 amino acids. With V trimmed by 7 bases and J by 6 bases, 13 bases remained unmatched. CDR3 sequence reads: CASIHSSGTGPNEQFF. As DNA, the CDR3 is TGTGCCAGCATCCATTCATCCGGGACAGGGCCCAATGAGCAGTTCTTC.

The V call is TRBV5-5, the J call TRBJ2-3, with D unresolved. The germline V gene has CDR1 SGHKS and CDR2 YYEKEE (reference sequence). The germline V and J ends were trimmed by 1 base and 4 bases, with 22 bases remaining between them. The CDR3 totals 18 residues. The CDR3 protein is CASSLNPIGSKRADTQYF. CDR3 DNA sequence: TGTGCCAGCAGCTTGAACCCGATCGGCAGCAAACGGGCAGATACGCAGTATTTT.

This rearrangement joins TRBV18 to TRBJ2-6; D perhaps matches TRBD2 (6 bases). This CDR3 spans 15 amino acids. Trimming took 3 bases from V and 0 from J, leaving 6 bases between them. Germline CDR1 reads KGHSH; CDR2 reads LQKENI. The CDR3 is CASSPGGSGANVLTF. The CDR3 region has the DNA TGTGCCAGCTCACCGGGGGGCTCTGGGGCCAACGTCCTGACTTTC.

The CDR3 loop reads CASSPRQGAVSELFF. In nucleotides, the CDR3 is TGTGCCAGCAGCCCTCGACAGGGGGCAGTATCCGAACTGTTTTTT. This rearrangement joins TRBV5-4 to TRBJ1-4; 10 positions match TRBD1. This CDR3 has 15 residues. Trimming took 4 bases from V and 12 from J; bases not matched to a gene: 12. Germline values: CDR1 SGHNT, CDR2 YYREEE (reference sequence).

As for this clone: Germline and junction disagree at one end, which may indicate a read error. The rearrangement links TRBV7-9 to TRBJ1-1; 7 bases fit TRBD1. CDR1 is SEHNR and CDR2 is FQNEAQ in the germline V gene (reference sequence). This CDR3 is built from 15 residues. Here the CDR3 reads CASSLEQGLGTEAFF. The CDR3 DNA follows: TGTGCCAGCAGTTTAGAACAGGGGCTAGGCACTGAAGCTTTCTTT.

The chain employs TRBV19 and TRBJ2-1, with TRBD2 matching 14 bases. The junction had 5 bases not matched to a gene; V was cut back by 7 bases and J by 6 bases. Germline-derived CDR1 and CDR2 are LNHDA and SQIVND (reference sequence). This CDR3 has 15 amino acids. As DNA, the CDR3 is TGTGCCAGTAAGACTAGCGGGAGGGCCCTCAATGAGCAGTTCTTC. Residues: CASKTSGRALNEQFF.

The chain carries TRBV10-1 and TRBJ1-1, with no clear D. The germline V gene encodes CDR1 WNHNN and CDR2 SYGVQD (reference sequence). This CDR3 contains 14 residues. Trimming left V 2 bases short and J 10 bases short, with 17 bases between. The CDR3 protein is CASSELRSGGGAFF. The CDR3 DNA follows: TGCGCCAGCAGTGAGCTAAGGTCGGGTGGTGGAGCTTTCTTT.